This TCR beta chain was obtained from a study of blood T cell repertoires in COVID-19. Study-level information: The study drew acute and convalescent COVID-19 samples from the United States, Italy and Spain. T cells, B-cell-depleted T cells, or PBMCs supplied cDNA or gDNA.

The V and J ends lost 2 bases and 6 bases, in that order; junction bases with no gene match: 6. CDR3 length: 15 residues. Germline lookup yields CDR1 SNHLY and CDR2 FYNNEI. As processed by the authors: How many nucleated cells were present was estimated from reference gene primer amplification. Method: immunoSEQ multiplex PCR; TCRdb's copy keeps in-frame clones and lacks some. From that table come the V and J calls and clone size; the DNA was used to work out D and trimming. The sample consists of 70,000 to 95,000 clones, just over 90% of them appearing once. Material: peripheral blood. This chain links TRBV2 with TRBJ1-2, with 10 bases aligning to TRBD1. This receptor was taken from a man over 45 with COVID-19, enrolled during active disease. The CDR3 DNA follows: TGTGCCAGCAGTGAAATCGAGACAGGGGGCCATGGCTACACCTTC. Translating gives CASSEIETGGHGYTF.